This T cell receptor beta chain was found in a study of cytomegalovirus exposure and HLA in healthy donors. V was trimmed by 3 bases and J by 6 bases, leaving 11 bases between them. The CDR3 is 13 amino acids. Germline CDR1 is SGHNT and CDR2 is YYREEE (reference sequence). The data were produced by immunoSEQ multiplex PCR, yet TCRdb's version contains in-frame clones alone and is incomplete. The sample has about 220,000 clones, around 90% seen once. Sequenced input: PBMCs. The sequence was collected from a young woman in good health and CMV-seronegative. This sequence joins TRBV5-4 and TRBJ2-3, with D possibly being TRBD2 (5 bases). The CDR3 here is CASSSDSADTQYF. The CDR3 coding sequence is TGTGCCAGCAGCTCGGACTCCGCGGATACGCAGTATTTT. The variable domain in full, with the rest retrieved from reference TRBV5-4 and TRBJ2-3, is ETGVTQSPTHLIKTRGQQVTLRCSSQSGHNTVSWYQQALGQGPQFIFQYYREEENGRGNFPPRFSGLQFPNYSSELNVNALELDDSALYLCASSSDSADTQYFGPGTRLTVL.